Described below is a single T cell receptor beta chain sequence and its context. Its specificity is not known. MiXCR was run by TCRdb on the 5' RACE reads, yielding one entry per CDR3 protein. The sample shows hundreds of thousands of distinct CDR3 sequences, 8% to 9% of them seen only once. This entry is derived from a study of identical twins. Germline values: CDR1 KGHDR, CDR2 SFDVKD. Losses at the gene ends were 4 bases for V and 4 bases for J; bases not matched to a gene: 6. The length of the CDR3 is 16 residues. Notes on the study in general: One should note that invariant MAIT and iNKT cells could partly confound zero-insertion analyses. Alpha sequences that were out-of-frame and twin-shared showed an excess of low generation probability.

Separately, the same data were catalogued under a study of yellow fever vaccine responses in identical twins.

The V and J genes are TRBV24-1 and TRBJ2-7; 13 bases map to TRBD2. The TCR sequence derives from a woman between 18 and 30 years old in good health. Sequences were obtained from PBMCs. The CDR3 protein is CATSDSRLAGGYEQYF. The CDR3 bases are TGTGCCACCAGTGACTCCAGACTAGCGGGGGGATACGAGCAGTACTTC.